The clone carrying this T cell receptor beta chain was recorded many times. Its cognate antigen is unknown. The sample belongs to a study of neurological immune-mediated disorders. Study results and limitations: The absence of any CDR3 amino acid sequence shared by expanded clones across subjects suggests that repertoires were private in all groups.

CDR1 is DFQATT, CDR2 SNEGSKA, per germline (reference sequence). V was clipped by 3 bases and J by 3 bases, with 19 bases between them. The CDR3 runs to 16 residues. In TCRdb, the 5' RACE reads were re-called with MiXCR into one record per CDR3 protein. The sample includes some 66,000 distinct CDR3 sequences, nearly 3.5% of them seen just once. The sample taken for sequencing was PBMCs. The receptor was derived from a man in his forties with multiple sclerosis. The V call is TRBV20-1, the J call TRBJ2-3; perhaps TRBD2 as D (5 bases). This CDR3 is CSASRPGSGWTDTQYF. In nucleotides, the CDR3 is TGCAGTGCTAGCCGCCCGGGGAGCGGTTGGACAGATACGCAGTATTTT.